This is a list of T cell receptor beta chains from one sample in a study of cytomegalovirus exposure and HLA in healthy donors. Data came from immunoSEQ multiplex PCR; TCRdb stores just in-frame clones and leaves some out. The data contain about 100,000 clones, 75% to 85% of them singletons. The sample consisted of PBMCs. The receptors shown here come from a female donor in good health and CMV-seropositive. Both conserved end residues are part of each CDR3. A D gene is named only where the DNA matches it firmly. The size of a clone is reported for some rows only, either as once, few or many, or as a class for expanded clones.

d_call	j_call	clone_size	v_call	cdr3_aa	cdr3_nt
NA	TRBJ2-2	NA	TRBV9	CASSPQGKKTGELFF	TGTGCCAGCAGCCCTCAGGGGAAAAAAACCGGGGAGCTGTTTTTT
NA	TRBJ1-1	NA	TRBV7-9	CASSLSLEASF	TGTGCCAGCAGCTTAAGCCTTGAAGCTTCCTTT
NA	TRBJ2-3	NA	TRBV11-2	CASSSMIDTQYF	TGTGCCAGCAGCTCTATGATAGATACGCAGTATTTT
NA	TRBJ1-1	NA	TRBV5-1	CASSLAGGGAFF	TGCGCCAGCAGCTTGGCGGGGGGAGGGGCTTTCTTT
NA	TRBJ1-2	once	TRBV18	CASSADQGSYGYTF	TGTGCCAGCTCCGCGGATCAGGGGAGCTATGGCTACACCTTC
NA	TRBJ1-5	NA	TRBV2	CASSVTDLGPQHF	TGTGCCAGCAGTGTGACAGACCTTGGGCCCCAGCATTTT
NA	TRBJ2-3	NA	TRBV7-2	CASSLVLTVTDTQYF	TGTGCCAGCAGCTTAGTTTTGACAGTCACAGATACGCAGTATTTT
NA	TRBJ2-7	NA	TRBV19	CATQTHSYEQYF	TGTGCCACCCAGACACATTCCTACGAGCAGTACTTC
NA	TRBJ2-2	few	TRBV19	CASSLNTGELFF	TGTGCCAGTAGCCTGAACACCGGGGAGCTGTTTTTT
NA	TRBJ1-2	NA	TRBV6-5	CASTRGGIGYTF	TGTGCCAGCACCCGTGGAGGGATTGGCTACACCTTC
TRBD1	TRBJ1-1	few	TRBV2	CASTKDRAWNTEAFF	TGTGCCAGCACCAAGGACAGGGCGTGGAACACTGAAGCTTTCTTT
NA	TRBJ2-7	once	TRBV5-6	CASSLRAGDSYEQYF	TGTGCCAGCAGCTTGAGGGCAGGGGATTCCTACGAGCAGTACTTC
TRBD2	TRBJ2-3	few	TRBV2	CASSDQREGLDTQYF	TGTGCCAGCAGTGACCAGCGGGAGGGCCTAGATACGCAGTATTTT
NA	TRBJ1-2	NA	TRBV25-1	CASSSGKLSNGYTF	TGTGCCAGCAGTTCAGGGAAACTATCTAATGGCTACACCTTC
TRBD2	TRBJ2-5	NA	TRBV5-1	CASSLTSGGALETQYF	TGCGCCAGCAGCTTGACTAGCGGGGGGGCCCTGGAGACCCAGTACTTC
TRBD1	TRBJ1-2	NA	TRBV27	CASSLSGQGYYGYTF	TGTGCCAGCAGTTTATCGGGACAGGGGTACTATGGCTACACCTTC
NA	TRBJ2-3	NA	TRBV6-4	CASSKEGAGTDTQYF	TGTGCCAGCAGTAAGGAAGGGGCTGGCACAGATACGCAGTATTTT
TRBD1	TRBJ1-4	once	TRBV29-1	CSLRDRQATNEKLFF	TGCAGCCTGAGGGACAGGCAGGCAACTAATGAAAAACTGTTTTTT
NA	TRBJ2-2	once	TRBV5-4	CASSPGADPFSNTGELFF	TGTGCCAGCAGCCCAGGGGCAGACCCCTTCTCGAACACCGGGGAGCTGTTTTTT
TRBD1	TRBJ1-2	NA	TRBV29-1	CSTSDREGAGYTF	TGCAGCACTTCGGACAGGGAAGGGGCTGGCTACACCTTC
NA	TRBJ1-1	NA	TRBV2	CASIGGLTEAFF	TGTGCCAGCATAGGAGGGCTCACTGAAGCTTTCTTT
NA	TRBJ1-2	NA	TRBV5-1	CASRTEIGGYTF	TGCGCCAGTCGTACAGAAATCGGTGGCTACACCTTC
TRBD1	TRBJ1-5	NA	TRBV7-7	CASSSSDRGFAQPQHF	TGTGCCAGCAGCTCATCGGACAGGGGATTTGCTCAGCCCCAGCATTTT
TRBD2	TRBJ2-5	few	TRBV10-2	CASTGLAGGRETQYF	TGCGCCAGCACCGGGCTAGCGGGGGGACGGGAGACCCAGTACTTC
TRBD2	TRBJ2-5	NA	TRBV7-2	CASSLALSGGATRFGEQYF	TGTGCCAGCAGCTTAGCCCTTAGCGGGGGGGCAACCCGGTTTGGTGAGCAGTACTTC
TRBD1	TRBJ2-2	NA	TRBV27	CASSRTGGATGELFF	TGTGCCAGCAGTAGGACAGGGGGCGCCACCGGGGAGCTGTTTTTT
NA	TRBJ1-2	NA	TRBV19	CASSTILTTRTSGANYGYTF	TGTGCCAGTAGTACGATACTTACAACAAGGACTTCGGGGGCTAACTATGGCTACACCTTC
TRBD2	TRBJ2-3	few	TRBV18	CASSQTSGSTDTQYF	TGTGCCAGCTCACAAACTAGCGGGAGCACAGATACGCAGTATTTT
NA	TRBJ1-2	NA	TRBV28	CASSLGTAGGNGYTF	TGTGCCAGCAGTCTAGGGACCGCTGGAGGGAATGGCTACACCTTC